The clone carrying this T cell receptor (beta chain) was counted many times. Its antigen remains unknown. This sample is drawn from a study of T cells in Graves' hyperthyroidism and ophthalmopathy. Whole-study results and caveats: Among thyroid clonotypes expanded above 0.001, most also appeared in blood.

Graves' hyperthyroidism showing no ophthalmopathy progression within 18 months was considered stable. In making diagnoses, clinical symptoms, serum thyroxine and TRAb, thyroid ultrasound and orbital computed tomography were all used. The TCR beta CDR3 regions underwent amplification using RNA transcripts as the source. A set of HTBI primers served as the primers for a first-round RT-PCR of the TCR CDR3. TCRdb reprocessed the multiplex PCR reads with MiXCR, giving one entry per CDR3 protein. The data show about 700,000 distinct CDR3 sequences, with 13% to 15% seen just once and roughly 10% held by the top ten. This receptor was identified in a woman under 30 with Graves' hyperthyroidism. Sequencing was performed on blood.

This CDR3 is CASSEGPRETYEQYF. The CDR3 region has the DNA TGTGCCAGCAGTGAAGGGCCCAGAGAAACCTACGAGCAGTACTTC. The rearrangement uses TRBV2 and TRBJ2-7; D gene ambiguous. V dropped 1 base and J dropped 2 bases, with 12 bases sitting between them. The V gene's germline CDR1 is SNHLY and CDR2 FYNNEI. The CDR3 totals 15 residues.